The following is a TCR beta chain sequence with its context. An end of the junction differs from the germline gene, which may be a read error. This sample was included in a study of tumor and adjacent non-tumor tissue in lung cancer. Study-wide context: The cohort had about a dozen adenocarcinoma, a couple of squamous cell and 1 small cell patients.

TCRbeta libraries were built with three rounds of nested PCR, modified from ARM-PCR. Using its own MiXCR run on the multiplex PCR reads, TCRdb lists one record per CDR3 protein. The sample holds tens of thousands of distinct CDR3 sequences; around 74% are singletons and the top ten take about an eighth. This sample's RNA came from whole unsorted tissue. Chemotherapy-naive patients with new lung cancer underwent thoracic surgery in China, August–late 2014. The CDR3 covers 16 residues. Germline values: CDR1 MGHRA, CDR2 YSYEKL. Input material: lung tumor tissue. This TCR derives from a woman in her forties or fifties with non-small cell lung cancer. V is TRBV4-1 and J is TRBJ2-7; the match to TRBD2 covers 11 bases. CDR3 region: CASSQDRTSGLYEQYF. The CDR3 region has the DNA TGTGCCAGCAGCCAGGATAGGACTAGCGGGCTCTACGAGCAGTACTTC.